This TCR beta chain was sequenced for a study of shared clonotypes between healthy human individuals. Findings and caveats of the study: The naive CD4 repertoires of several donors were compared, and approximately 4.5% of clonotypes were shared.

On this clone itself: Antigen specificity is unknown.

Clones were sequenced by immunoSEQ multiplex PCR, and TCRdb holds only the in-frame ones, with some missing. The table includes approximately 2,000,000 clones, approximately 90% detected once. Sequences were obtained from naive CD4+ T cells from PBMCs. Subset defined: CD45RA+ positively selected. The receptor comes from a man younger than 30 in good health. Some clones in this sample may be carry-over from other donors' samples.

The CDR3 nucleotides are TGTGCCAGCAGTCGTCCCAGGCTGAAGAACACTGAAGCTTTCTTT. Protein product: CASSRPRLKNTEAFF. This chain joins TRBV28 and TRBJ1-1; no clear D gene. The V gene's germline CDR1 is MDHEN and CDR2 SYDVKM. The CDR3 is made up of 15 amino acids. V was shortened by 5 bases and J by 1 base, with 14 bases between the two germline ends. The whole variable domain, remainder taken from reference TRBV28 and TRBJ1-1, is DVKVTQSSRYLVKRTGEKVFLECVQDMDHENMFWYRQDPGLGLRLIYFSYDVKMKEKGDIPEGYSVSREKKERFSLILESASTNQTSMYLCASSRPRLKNTEAFFGQGTRLTVV.